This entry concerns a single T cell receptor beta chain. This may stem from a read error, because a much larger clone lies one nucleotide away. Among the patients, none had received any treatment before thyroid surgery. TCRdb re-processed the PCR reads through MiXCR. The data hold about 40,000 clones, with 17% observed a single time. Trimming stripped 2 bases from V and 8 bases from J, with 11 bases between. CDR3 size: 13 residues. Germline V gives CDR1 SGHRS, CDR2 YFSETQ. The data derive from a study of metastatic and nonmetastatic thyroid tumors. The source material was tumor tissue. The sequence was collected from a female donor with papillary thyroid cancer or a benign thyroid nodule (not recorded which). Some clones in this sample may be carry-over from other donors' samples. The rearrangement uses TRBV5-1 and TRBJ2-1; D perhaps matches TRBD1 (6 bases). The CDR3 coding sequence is TGCGCCAGCAGCTTACGACAGGTCGATGAGCAGTTCTTC. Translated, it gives CASSLRQVDEQFF.